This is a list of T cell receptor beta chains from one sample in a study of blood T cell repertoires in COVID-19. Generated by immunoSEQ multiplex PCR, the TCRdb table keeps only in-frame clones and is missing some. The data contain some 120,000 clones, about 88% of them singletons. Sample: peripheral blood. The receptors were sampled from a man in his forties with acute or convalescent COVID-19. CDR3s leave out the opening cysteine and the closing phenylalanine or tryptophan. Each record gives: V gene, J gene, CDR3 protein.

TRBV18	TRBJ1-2	ASSKVEGKNGYT
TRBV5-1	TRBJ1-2	ASSYTGGYGYT
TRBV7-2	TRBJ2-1	ASSGGGLAILNEQF
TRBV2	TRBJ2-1	ASSWSGGGLEF
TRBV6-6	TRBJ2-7	ASSSSRVYEQY
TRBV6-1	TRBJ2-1	ASSEARVAGVSYNEQF
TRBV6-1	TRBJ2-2	ASREGGHRELF
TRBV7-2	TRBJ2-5	ASSLSAIQETQY
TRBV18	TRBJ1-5	ASSPPGTGVSQPQH
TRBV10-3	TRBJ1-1	AIRGQGSNTEAF
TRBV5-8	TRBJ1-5	ASSPNEGASNQPQH
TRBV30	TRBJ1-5	AWSGGLSNQPQH
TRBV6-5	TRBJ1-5	ASTGTYNSNQPQH
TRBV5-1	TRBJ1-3	ASSLQGASGNTIY
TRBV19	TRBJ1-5	ASSMRNKDQPQH
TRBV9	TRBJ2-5	ASSVGYLDRGQETQY
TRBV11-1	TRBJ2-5	ASNEGGEGTQY
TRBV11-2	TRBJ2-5	ASSFWWEGQETQY
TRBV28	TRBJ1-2	ASSLTVANYGYT
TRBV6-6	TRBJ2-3	ASSQLAGGTDTQY
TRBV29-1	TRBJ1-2	SVPRDRTVYGYT
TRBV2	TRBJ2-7	ASTRLVSAGEQY
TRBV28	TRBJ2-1	ASSLPPTIWTSGRIHNEQF
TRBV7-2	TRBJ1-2	ASSLSSTSTGLGYT
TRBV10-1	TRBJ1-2	ASSESGRAPCWGYT
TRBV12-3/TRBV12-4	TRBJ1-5	ASRRQGEQPQH
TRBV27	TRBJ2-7	ASSPNFKSSYEQY
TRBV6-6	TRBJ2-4	ASWGSGIGKNIQY
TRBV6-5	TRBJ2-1	ASSPTSGSTNEQF
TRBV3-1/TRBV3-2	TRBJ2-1	ASSQVGSGGNEQF
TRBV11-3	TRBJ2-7	ASSLSGQGGSEQY
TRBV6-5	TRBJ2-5	AIAWGGTPTETQY
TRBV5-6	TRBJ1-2	ASSGPGGVGYGYT
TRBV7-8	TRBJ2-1	ASTRQRGAGGHEQF
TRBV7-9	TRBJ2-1	ASSSGLPKVDEQF
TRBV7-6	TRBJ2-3	ASSPVGSRTDTQY
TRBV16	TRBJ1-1	ASSSQSVNTEAF
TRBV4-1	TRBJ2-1	ASSVSGEQF
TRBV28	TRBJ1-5	ASSLLGREQPQH
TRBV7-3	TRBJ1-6	ASSLEGQGNSPLH
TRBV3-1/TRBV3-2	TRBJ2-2	ASSGGGAYTGELF